The 3 T cell receptor beta chains listed next were all sequenced from one sample in a study of T cells in Graves' hyperthyroidism and ophthalmopathy. RNA transcripts yielded amplified TCR beta CDR3 regions. Researchers ran a first-round RT-PCR on the TCR CDR3 using the HTBI primer set. TCRdb itself ran the multiplex PCR reads through MiXCR, one entry per CDR3 protein. The data show 390,000 or so distinct CDR3 sequences, with roughly 14% seen just once and 13% held by the top ten. The sequencing sample was made of blood. The receptor source for this set is a man younger than 35 with Graves' ophthalmopathy.

The chain recombines TRBV3-1 with TRBJ2-1; 15 bases agree with TRBD2. Germline assignment: CDR1 LGHDT and CDR2 YNNKEL (reference sequence). This CDR3 region has 15 residues. V lost 4 bases, J lost 9 bases, and 4 bases stayed unmatched. CDR3 DNA: TGTGCCAGCAGCCTTTGGACTAGCGGGGGGGTTGAGCAGTTCTTC. Protein sequence: CASSLWTSGGVEQFF.

This clonotype came up many times. The V and J genes are TRBV6-2 or TRBV6-3 and TRBJ2-4; possibly TRBD2 for D (7 bases). The CDR3 runs 12 residues. The germline V gene encodes CDR1 MNHEY and CDR2 SVGEGT. The V end lost 6 bases, the J end lost 8 bases, and 11 bases lay between the germline ends. CDR3 region: CASRKGGDIQYF. CDR3 DNA sequence: TGTGCCAGCAGGAAGGGGGGGGACATTCAGTACTTC.

At least ten counts were recorded for this clonotype. V and J are TRBV10-1 and TRBJ2-1, with TRBD2 matching 12 bases. Germline lookup yields CDR1 WNHNN and CDR2 SYGVQD (reference sequence). After removal of 0 bases from V and 6 bases from J, the junction contained 12 bases not matched to a gene. The CDR3 length is 19 residues. In DNA, the CDR3 is TGCGCCAGCAGTGAGTCGGGGACTAGCGGGCTACCAGAGAGCAATGAGCAGTTCTTC. This translates into CASSESGTSGLPESNEQFF.